Below, one TCR beta chain is given with its context. For recovered donors of Cohort 3, there were two negative PCRs, clearance, or symptom resolution. The data are from a study of blood T cell repertoires in COVID-19. Study overall: Whether acute or convalescent, the COVID-19 samples came from the United States, Italy and Spain.

Authors' processing steps: Reference gene primer amplification yielded estimated nucleated cell counts. Data came from immunoSEQ multiplex PCR; TCRdb stores just in-frame clones and leaves some out. For V, J and clone size, that table is used; D and trimming come from the DNA. The sample lists fewer than 200,000 clones; roughly four fifths were seen once. Per germline, CDR1 SGHRS and CDR2 YFSETQ. The CDR3 consists of 14 residues. V was pared by 4 bases and J by 0 bases, with 5 bases between. This chain connects TRBV5-1 to TRBJ1-6; no clear D gene. This clonotype was sampled from a man aged 45-60 years who had recovered from COVID-19. Sequencing was performed on PBMCs or T cells enriched from blood (not recorded which). The CDR3: CASSPNSYNSPLHF. For the CDR3, the DNA is TGCGCCAGCAGCCCTAACTCCTATAATTCACCCCTCCACTTT.